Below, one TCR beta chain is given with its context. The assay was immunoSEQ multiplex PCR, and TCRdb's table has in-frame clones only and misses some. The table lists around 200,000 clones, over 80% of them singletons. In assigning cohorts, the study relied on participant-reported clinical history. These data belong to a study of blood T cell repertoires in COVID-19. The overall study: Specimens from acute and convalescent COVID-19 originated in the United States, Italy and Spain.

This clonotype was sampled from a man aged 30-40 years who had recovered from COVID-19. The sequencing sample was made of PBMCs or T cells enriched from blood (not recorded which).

In DNA, the CDR3 is TGTGCCAGCAGCCCCCGACAGGGAAACACTGAAGCTTTCTTT. Translated: CASSPRQGNTEAFF. This chain connects TRBV9 to TRBJ1-1, with TRBD1 matching 7 bases. CDR3 length: 14 residues. Germline assignment: CDR1 SGDLS and CDR2 YYNGEE. J gave up 2 bases and V 4 bases, and 5 bases lay outside the gene matches.